The present T cell receptor beta chain was sequenced within a study of beta chain features in type 1 diabetes (dated by TCRdb to 2017 to 2018). About the full investigation: Mean age, gender distribution, total cell number and subset yield were not different between patients and healthy donors. Regulatory and stem cell-like memory subsets were isolated from only 8 patients and 8 healthy donors, whereas naive and central memory subsets came from all 30 or so donors. In the study, recently diagnosed type 1 diabetes patients and matched healthy donors were compared on the TCRB repertoires of their sorted circulating CD4+ T cell subsets. A total of some 100,000,000 sorted cells were examined across all samples, and the number of cells per subset was strongly correlated with RNA yield. The paper's findings and limits, for the study overall: PCR may preferentially amplify shorter templates, but because patient and control samples were amplified and corrected together, any resulting skew would affect both groups equally. Sequencing cDNA rather than genomic DNA could over-represent highly expressing activated cells, although activation and CD3 levels did not differ between groups. The naive, central memory and regulatory TCRB repertoires appeared to resemble one another more closely among patients than among healthy donors. Only small numbers of individuals were included in the HLA sub-analyses, which left unresolved whether HLA type had any influence on TCRB rearrangement. A moderate but significant shortening of TCRB CDR3 length was observed in type 1 diabetes patients in all four CD4+ subsets. At VDJ recombination sites, type 1 diabetes patients had fewer insertions and more deleted nucleotides, which implies abnormalities in thymic rearrangement.

Of note for this clone: Its antigen is still unknown. No much larger clone exists at a distance of one base, and base qualities are not known.

Each donor gave one peripheral blood draw, about 100 mL on average, collected into heparinised tubes. Naive, central memory, regulatory and stem cell-like memory CD4+ T cells were sorted on a BD FACSAria II using a panel including CD45RO, CCR7, CD25, CD127, CD95 and CD27. Purity was above 98% for every sorted population. PBMCs were isolated immediately by Lymphoprep density gradient centrifugation and stained directly without culture. So that batch effects would be minimized, each experiment stained and sorted samples in pairs, pairing one healthy donor with one patient. All of the isolated RNA was reverse transcribed with the High Capacity cDNA Reverse Transcription Kit, so expressed TCRB transcripts were sequenced. Naive, central memory and regulatory T cell samples underwent deep immunoSEQ sequencing, averaging around 3.6 million total reads per sample. Sorted cells were lysed in RLT buffer, and RNA was extracted using DNase-treated RNeasy Micro or Mini kits according to cell number. To prevent cross-contamination, each cell subset was processed individually, whereas patient and healthy donor samples were processed jointly. The immunoSEQ multiplex PCR was used to amplify TCRB sequences from cDNA, generating 87-bp fragments that spanned the CDR3 region. Amplicons were sequenced on the Illumina HiSeq platform. In the authors' own workflow: Synthetic template baselines were used to correct PCR bias computationally, reads within Hamming distance 2 were collapsed together, and singletons that could not be merged were discarded. Reads were aligned against IMGT to assign V, D and J genes, CDR3 length and insertions or deletions at six rearrangement sites. Within each subset, clonotype counts were normalized to the number of sorted cells before true diversity and Gini coefficients were calculated with the tcR R package. The overlap coefficient, calculated on TCRB nucleotide sequences, was used to measure repertoire sharing. Out-of-frame TCRB sequences from naive cells were analyzed to stand in for the pre-selection repertoire. TCRdb mirrors the immuneACCESS table, restricted to in-frame sequences. Some clones are absent from its copies; in checked studies, under half trace to an unresolved V gene, and the reason for the others is unknown. Clonal size and the V and J genes are those of that table, whereas D and trimming came from the DNA. Counted in this sample were 500,000 to 800,000 clones; around 12% of them appeared once. Around 0.12% of the sample is taken by the ten largest.

For CDR1 and CDR2, the germline V gene (reference sequence) lists DFQATT and SNEGSKA. Taken from cysteine to phenylalanine, the CDR3 has 11 residues. Kept here is only the CDR3 DNA, which spans 33 bases and is read in frame from base 1. The junction carries 14 bases between V and J, which are trimmed by 6 bases and 11 bases respectively. The sequencing input was naive CD4+ T cells from blood. The cell subset or site label, read with the paper, signifies: true naive CD4+ T cells. The chain was built from TRBV20-1 and TRBJ1-5; a weak D assignment points to TRBD1 (5 bases agree). This TCR derives from a young man with type 1 diabetes. The DNA sequence is TGCAGTGCGGAAGGGGATCCGGCCCAGCATTTT. It specifies CSAEGDPAQHF.